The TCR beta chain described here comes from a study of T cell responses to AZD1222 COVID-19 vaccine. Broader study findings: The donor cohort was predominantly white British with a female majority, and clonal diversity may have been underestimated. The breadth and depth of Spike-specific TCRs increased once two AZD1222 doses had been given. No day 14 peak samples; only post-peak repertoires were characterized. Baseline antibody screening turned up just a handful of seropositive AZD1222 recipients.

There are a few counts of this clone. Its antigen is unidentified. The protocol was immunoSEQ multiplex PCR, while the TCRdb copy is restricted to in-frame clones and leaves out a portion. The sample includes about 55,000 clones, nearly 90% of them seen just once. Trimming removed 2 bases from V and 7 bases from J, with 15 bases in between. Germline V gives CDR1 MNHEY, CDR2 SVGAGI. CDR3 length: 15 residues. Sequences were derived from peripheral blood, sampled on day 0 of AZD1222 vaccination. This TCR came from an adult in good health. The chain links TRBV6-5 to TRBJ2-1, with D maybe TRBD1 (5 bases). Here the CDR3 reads CASSYQGDFGNEQFF. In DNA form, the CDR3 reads TGTGCCAGCAGTTACCAAGGGGATTTCGGGAATGAGCAGTTCTTC.